This passage covers 18 T cell receptor beta chains from one sample sequenced in a study of cytomegalovirus exposure and HLA in healthy donors. This PCR relied on a set of 60 Vbeta primers and 13 Jbeta primers. Measured with immunoSEQ multiplex PCR; TCRdb has only the in-frame clones, and not every one. This table holds about 100,000 clones, about 72% found once. Sequencing was done on a sample of PBMCs. The source of these receptors is a man between 18 and 29 years old in good health and CMV-seronegative.

This clone was found a few times. This chain connects TRBV5-5 to TRBJ2-1; 9 bases match TRBD2. V lost 0 bases and J lost 8; bases outside the gene matches: 9. The CDR3 has 16 amino acids. Per germline, CDR1 SGHKS and CDR2 YYEKEE (reference sequence). As DNA, the CDR3 is TGTGCCAGCAGCTTGGTGGCGCGGGGGGGCTGGGATGAGCAGTTCTTC. Its translation: CASSLVARGGWDEQFF.

This chain joins TRBV5-1 and TRBJ2-3; the D gene is possibly TRBD1 (5 bases). Trimming took 4 bases from V and 3 from J, leaving 18 bases between them. The CDR3 contains 16 residues. CDR1 is SGHRS and CDR2 is YFSETQ in the germline V gene. Written as DNA, the CDR3 is TGCGCCAGCAGCCTGGTCCTGACAGCCTATACAGATACGCAGTATTTT. Protein: CASSLVLTAYTDTQYF.

This clone was seen a handful of times. The V and J genes are TRBV5-6 and TRBJ1-4; D is possibly TRBD1 (6 bases). This CDR3 region has 15 residues. The ends were cut back, 2 bases at V and 9 bases at J, with 17 bases in the middle. Germline lookup yields CDR1 SGHDT and CDR2 YYEEEE. CDR3 DNA sequence: TGTGCCAGCAGCTTAACAGGGTCACGGGTGAAAAAACTGTTTTTT. This gives the protein CASSLTGSRVKKLFF.

This rearrangement joins TRBV4-2 to TRBJ2-1, with 8 bases aligning to TRBD2. Germline V lookup: CDR1 LGHNA, CDR2 YNFKEQ. There are 16 residues in the CDR3. J was trimmed by 10 bases and V by 0 bases; bases with no gene match: 11. The DNA for the CDR3 is TGTGCCAGCAGCCAAGAAGGGGCGGGGGGCTGGGGCGAGCAGTTCTTC. Its translation: CASSQEGAGGWGEQFF.

The chain carries TRBV7-9 and TRBJ1-2; D is unresolved. V was cut by 0 bases and J by 5 bases, with 7 bases left in between. The CDR3 sequence is 13 residues long. Germline loops: CDR1 SEHNR, CDR2 FQNEAQ (reference sequence). CDR3 DNA: TGTGCCAGCAGCTTAGCGCGGCCTTATGGCTACACCTTC. Translated: CASSLARPYGYTF.

The chain uses TRBV15 and TRBJ1-5; D gene uncertain. The CDR3 loop spans 16 amino acids. Trimming shortened V by 0 bases and J by 11 bases, and 20 bases separated the two germline ends. Germline V CDR1 and CDR2: LNHNV, YYDKDF (reference sequence). The CDR3 protein is CATSRDLPARGMAQHF. CDR3 DNA sequence: TGTGCCACCAGCAGAGATCTGCCAGCCCGGGGAATGGCCCAGCATTTT.

Points on this clone: The junction shows a germline mismatch at one end, possibly a read error. The chain is built from TRBV5-6 and TRBJ1-2; 8 bases line up with TRBD1. Germline V gene lookup returns CDR1 SGHDT and CDR2 YYEEEE. The CDR3 runs to 15 residues. CDR3 DNA sequence: TGTGCCAGCAGCGCCCGCGGACAGGGCGCCTATGGCTACCCCTTC. This sequence encodes CASSARGQGAYGYPF.

V gene TRBV7-3 combines with J gene TRBJ2-2, with 9 bases that match TRBD1. J was trimmed by 6 bases and V by 2 bases; bases with no gene match: 1. The CDR3 totals 14 residues. Germline CDR1 and CDR2: SGHTA and FQGTGA. DNA of the CDR3: TGTGCCAGCAGCTTAGGGGACAGGGCCGGGGAGCTGTTTTTT. It codes for CASSLGDRAGELFF.

The rearrangement joins TRBV2 to TRBJ2-7; 9 bases align to TRBD1. V was pared by 6 bases and J by 7 bases, with 10 bases of the junction left unmatched. Per the germline V gene, CDR1 is SNHLY and CDR2 is FYNNEI. There are 14 residues in the CDR3. CDR3 amino acids: CASRGGTGFGEQYF. The CDR3 region has the DNA TGTGCCAGCAGGGGGGGGACAGGGTTCGGGGAGCAGTACTTC.

The V and J genes are TRBV19 and TRBJ1-5; perhaps TRBD1 as D (6 bases). This CDR3 has 15 residues. Germline V gives CDR1 LNHDA, CDR2 SQIVND (reference sequence). Trimming cost V 4 bases and J 3 bases, with 13 bases left between them. CDR3 bases: TGTGCCAGTAGTACCGAGGGGGGGGTCAATCAGCCCCAGCATTTT. Translated, it gives CASSTEGGVNQPQHF.

The chain combines TRBV9 with TRBJ2-7; D possibly corresponds to TRBD1 (5 bases). Germline V lookup: CDR1 SGDLS, CDR2 YYNGEE. Trimming stripped 4 bases from V and 5 bases from J, with 13 bases between. This CDR3 has 13 amino acids. CDR3 sequence reads: CASSPRVDDEQYF. CDR3 nucleotides: TGTGCCAGCAGCCCCAGGGTTGACGACGAGCAGTACTTC.

The chain links TRBV7-8 to TRBJ1-4; D might be TRBD1 (5 bases). From germline, CDR1 is SGHVS and CDR2 FQNEAQ. The CDR3 sequence is 13 residues long. V shed 5 bases and J shed 7 bases, with 11 bases lying between them. CDR3 in amino acids: CASSPPGGEKLFF. The CDR3 coding sequence is TGTGCCAGCAGCCCGCCGGGGGGTGAAAAACTGTTTTTT.

The chain carries TRBV9 and TRBJ1-2; the match to TRBD1 covers 7 bases. Losses at the gene ends were 4 bases for V and 0 bases for J; bases not matched to a gene: 6. The CDR3 has 15 residues. Germline CDR1 reads SGDLS; CDR2 reads YYNGEE. The CDR3 DNA reads as TGTGCCAGCAGCATCAGGGACAGCCCTAACTATGGCTACACCTTC. As protein: CASSIRDSPNYGYTF.

The J gene is TRBJ2-1, the V gene TRBV9; D might be TRBD2 (6 bases). Germline V gene sequence: CDR1 SGDLS, CDR2 YYNGEE. V lost 0 bases and J 6 bases, leaving 7 bases between the germline ends. The CDR3 is 13 amino acids. The CDR3 sequence: CASSVAGANEQFF. The CDR3 nucleotides are TGTGCCAGCAGCGTAGCGGGAGCCAATGAGCAGTTCTTC.

V and J are TRBV10-3 and TRBJ2-7; 7 nucleotides line up with TRBD1. The germline V gene has CDR1 ENHRY and CDR2 SYGVKD. There are 14 residues in the CDR3. V lost 2 bases and J lost 4; bases outside the gene matches: 5. For the CDR3, the DNA is TGTGCCATCAGTGAGATCGGGACAGAATACGAGCAGTACTTC. Amino acids: CAISEIGTEYEQYF.

The CDR3 here is CASSPDKYTEAFF. CDR3 sequence (DNA): TGTGCCAGCAGCCCAGACAAATACACTGAAGCTTTCTTT. The chain couples TRBV9 to TRBJ1-1; D is undetermined. V lost 4 bases to trimming and J lost 3 bases, with 10 bases between them. The CDR3 consists of 13 residues. CDR1 is SGDLS, CDR2 YYNGEE, per germline.

The rearrangement uses TRBV4-3 and TRBJ1-1; a weak D match, TRBD1 (5 bases). V was shortened by 0 bases and J by 4 bases, with 12 bases between the two germline ends. This CDR3 has 15 residues. Germline V gene lookup returns CDR1 LGHNA and CDR2 YSLEER. The CDR3 bases are TGCGCCAGCAGCCAAGATTCAGGGCCGGGCACTGAAGCTTTCTTT. Protein: CASSQDSGPGTEAFF.

This clone was recorded a few times. The chain joins TRBV14 to TRBJ1-5, with D hard to call. V was cut by 6 bases and J by 3 bases, with 9 bases left in between. The CDR3 runs 13 residues. The V gene's germline CDR1 is SGHDN and CDR2 FVKESK. Written as DNA, the CDR3 is TGTGCCAGCAGTCCCGGGATCAATCAGCCCCAGCATTTT. Translation gives CASSPGINQPQHF.